This T cell receptor beta chain was profiled in a study of T-cell reconstitution after alpha-beta-depleted transplantation in children. Points from the study as a whole: Two months or so post-transplant, alpha-beta T cells reportedly derived from several hundred expanded graft clones. A year post-transplant, T-cell counts and diversity derived mostly from newly produced T cells. Certain patients had high TCRbeta diversity at day 60, and it came from recipient T cells and thymic progenitors that survived.

This clonotype was observed many times. Antigen specificity is unknown. The TCRbeta library incorporated unique molecular identifiers. TCRdb re-called the PCR reads through MiXCR, storing one row per CDR3 protein. Counted here are about 440,000 distinct CDR3 sequences, approximately 41% occurring once; the ten biggest clones make up 25% to 30%. Per the germline V gene, CDR1 is SGHRS and CDR2 is YFSETQ. The CDR3 runs to 14 residues. Trimming shortened V by 0 bases and J by 5 bases, and 11 bases separated the two germline ends. This rearrangement joins TRBV5-1 to TRBJ1-1; D remains unclear. This sequence was found in a girl aged 2-10 years with aplastic anemia, due to receive a stem cell transplant. Sequences were derived from PBMCs, sampled before TCRalphabeta/CD19-depleted stem cell transplant. The DNA of the CDR3 is TGCGCCAGCAGCTTGGTGGGATCGCGTACTGAAGCTTTCTTT. Residues: CASSLVGSRTEAFF.